This T cell receptor beta chain was identified during a study of identical twins. Study outcomes and limitations: Zero-insertion analyses were open to partial confounding by invariant MAIT and iNKT cells. The study found weaker excess twin sharing in beta out-of-frame sequences. Cord blood beta clonotypes that were abundant carried fewer insertions, and memory repertoires showed no such trend.

The V gene lost 7 bases and the J gene lost 4 bases, with 12 bases spanning the gap. The germline V gene has CDR1 LNHNV and CDR2 YYDKDF (reference sequence). The CDR3 is made up of 13 amino acids. This clonotype has a count of ten or more. Its antigen is currently unknown. Donors were all healthy Caucasians. TCRdb ran MiXCR on the 5' RACE reads and lists one entry per CDR3 protein. Of about 700,000 distinct CDR3 sequences listed, roughly 6% are singletons. This TCR derives from a man younger than 35 in good health. The material sequenced was naive T cells sorted from blood. The chain couples TRBV15 to TRBJ2-3; the D is unclear. CDR3 amino acids: CATTPGGADTQYF. CDR3 in DNA: TGTGCCACCACTCCGGGTGGGGCAGATACGCAGTATTTT.